These T cell receptor beta chains were read from a single sample in a study of T-cell memory formation after mild COVID-19. In TCRdb, the 5' RACE reads were re-called with MiXCR into one record per CDR3 protein. Altogether roughly 250,000 distinct CDR3 sequences are present, about 15% being singletons, with the ten largest covering approximately 3.6%. The specimen was PBMCs or a T cell subset sorted from them (not recorded which). These receptor sequences come from a man in his late teens or twenties who had mild COVID-19 (a few samples of this study predate the infection). Cell type and time point are not known. Each CDR3 is given with its conserved first and last residue. The D gene is left open where the match is weak. Some rows have no size entry. The others give once, few or many, or a class for an expanded clone.

j_call v_call d_call clone_size cdr3_length cdr3_aa cdr3_nt
TRBJ2-3 TRBV4-2 - few 13 CASSRILTDTQYF TGTGCCAGCAGCCGAATCCTGACAGATACGCAGTATTTT
TRBJ1-5 TRBV30 - many 12 CAWSPDFGPQHF TGTGCCTGGAGTCCGGATTTCGGGCCCCAGCATTTT
TRBJ2-2 TRBV11-3 - - 15 CASSLGPTYTGELFF TGTGCCAGCAGCTTAGGTCCAACATACACCGGGGAGCTGTTTTTT
TRBJ2-1 TRBV6-2/TRBV6-3 - - 13 CASSRHGGNEQFF TGTGCCAGCAGTCGCCACGGGGGCAATGAGCAGTTCTTC
TRBJ1-2 TRBV5-1 TRBD1 - 14 CASSFGTGGDGYTF TGCGCCAGCAGCTTCGGGACAGGGGGGGATGGCTACACCTTC
TRBJ2-4 TRBV7-2 TRBD2 - 14 CASSLDSGVNIQYF TGTGCCAGCAGCTTAGATAGCGGGGTAAACATTCAGTACTTC
TRBJ2-3 TRBV6-6 TRBD1 few 15 CASSQQGSFTDTQYF TGTGCCAGCAGCCAACAGGGGTCATTCACAGATACGCAGTATTTT
TRBJ2-2 TRBV6-2/TRBV6-3 - few 14 CASTKDWNTGELFF TGTGCCAGCACAAAAGACTGGAACACCGGGGAGCTGTTTTTT
TRBJ1-5 TRBV9 - few 16 CASSVGGGPLDQPQHF TGTGCCAGCAGCGTAGGAGGAGGTCCCCTGGATCAGCCCCAGCATTTT
TRBJ2-1 TRBV2 - few 11 CASTVYNEQFF TGTGCCAGCACCGTGTACAATGAGCAGTTCTTC
TRBJ2-1 TRBV6-1 TRBD1 - 16 CASSELGGSSYNEQFF TGTGCCAGCAGTGAATTAGGGGGCAGCTCCTACAATGAGCAGTTCTTC
TRBJ1-2 TRBV4-1 - - 13 CASENGVSYGYTF TGCGCCAGCGAAAACGGAGTGAGCTATGGCTACACCTTC
TRBJ2-5 TRBV5-1 - few 16 CASSLVAAEGLETQYF TGCGCCAGCAGCTTGGTGGCAGCGGAAGGTTTGGAGACCCAGTACTTC
TRBJ2-7 TRBV7-3 TRBD1 few 13 CASSRPGQGVQYF TGTGCCAGCAGCCGTCCGGGACAGGGTGTGCAGTACTTC
TRBJ1-2 TRBV7-9 - - 12 CANWDGGYGYTF TGTGCCAACTGGGACGGCGGTTATGGCTACACCTTC
TRBJ1-3 TRBV20-1 - once 13 CSAEWGSGNTIYF TGCAGTGCCGAGTGGGGGTCGGGAAACACCATATATTTT
TRBJ1-6 TRBV20-1 TRBD1 few 15 CSASPGQGYNSPLHF TGCAGTGCTTCCCCAGGACAGGGCTATAATTCACCCCTCCACTTT
TRBJ2-3 TRBV6-2/TRBV6-3 TRBD2 - 14 CASRPGLAPDTQYF TGTGCCAGCAGACCCGGACTAGCCCCCGATACGCAGTATTTT
TRBJ2-3 TRBV5-1 - few 15 CASGSGAVGPDTQYF TGCGCCAGCGGGTCAGGGGCCGTTGGCCCAGATACGCAGTATTTT
TRBJ1-2 TRBV30 - - 14 CAESSGDVNYGYTF TGTGCCGAAAGTTCAGGGGACGTTAACTATGGCTACACCTTC
TRBJ2-1 TRBV2 - few 16 CASSEEGGSSYNEQFF TGTGCCAGCAGTGAAGAGGGGGGGAGCTCCTACAATGAGCAGTTCTTC
TRBJ2-3 TRBV5-6 TRBD1 many 16 CASSLIPGQGKDTQYF TGTGCCAGCAGCTTGATTCCGGGACAGGGGAAAGATACGCAGTATTTT
TRBJ2-1 TRBV12-3/TRBV12-4 - - 15 CASSLFASSYNEQFF TGTGCCAGCAGTTTATTCGCTAGCTCCTACAATGAGCAGTTCTTC
TRBJ1-1 TRBV20-1 - few 11 CSAGGRAEAFF TGCAGTGCGGGGGGGAGGGCTGAAGCTTTCTTT
TRBJ2-3 TRBV3-1 - - 15 CASSQDYVQADTQYF TGTGCCAGCAGCCAAGACTACGTTCAAGCAGATACGCAGTATTTT
TRBJ2-3 TRBV6-1 TRBD2 few 16 CASSDYGGGASDTQYF TGTGCCAGCAGTGACTATGGCGGGGGGGCCTCAGATACGCAGTATTTT
TRBJ2-5 TRBV3-1 TRBD2 few 14 CASSQRGGQETQYF TGTGCCAGCAGCCAACGGGGGGGTCAAGAGACCCAGTACTTC
TRBJ1-5 TRBV10-3 - few 13 CAITGDSNQPQHF TGTGCCATCACAGGGGATAGCAATCAGCCCCAGCATTTT
TRBJ2-3 TRBV10-3 TRBD2 - 15 CAISARLAMADTQYF TGTGCCATCAGTGCCCGACTAGCGATGGCAGATACGCAGTATTTT
TRBJ2-3 TRBV5-4 TRBD2 few 14 CASSRSGGADTQYF TGTGCCAGCAGCCGCAGCGGGGGGGCGGATACGCAGTATTTT
TRBJ2-1 TRBV7-9 TRBD2 - 13 CAGRRGGYNEQFF TGTGCCGGGAGGCGGGGGGGTTACAATGAGCAGTTCTTC
TRBJ2-1 TRBV6-6 - few 13 CASSRDSINEQFF TGTGCCAGCAGCCGTGACAGTATCAATGAGCAGTTCTTC
TRBJ2-5 TRBV15 - few 13 CATSRDLRETQYF TGTGCCACCAGCAGAGATCTTCGGGAGACCCAGTACTTC
TRBJ2-3 TRBV7-9 TRBD2 many 15 CASSLASGDTDTQYF TGTGCCAGCAGTTTGGCTAGCGGGGACACAGATACGCAGTATTTT
TRBJ1-3 TRBV4-2 - - 16 CASSQGGISSGNTIYF TGTGCCAGCAGCCAAGGGGGCATTAGCTCTGGAAACACCATATATTTT
TRBJ2-5 TRBV6-2/TRBV6-3 - - 12 CASSATHETQYF TGTGCCAGCTCCGCTACGCATGAGACCCAGTACTTC
TRBJ1-3 TRBV3-1 - few 15 CASSQASTSGNTIYF TGTGCCAGCAGCCAAGCAAGTACCTCTGGAAACACCATATATTTT
TRBJ2-7 TRBV7-2 TRBD2 - 18 CASSLIFRGGVGGNEQYF TGTGCCAGCAGCTTAATTTTTCGGGGGGGCGTCGGAGGTAACGAGCAGTACTTC
TRBJ2-3 TRBV6-4 TRBD2 - 14 CASSTGGGPDTQYF TGTGCCAGCAGTACCGGGGGGGGACCAGATACGCAGTATTTT
TRBJ2-5 TRBV20-1 TRBD2 few 12 CSARKLAETQYF TGCAGTGCTAGAAAACTAGCGGAGACCCAGTACTTC
TRBJ1-4 TRBV12-3/TRBV12-4 - - 15 CASSFEWTAREKLFF TGTGCCAGCAGTTTCGAGTGGACAGCCCGCGAAAAACTGTTTTTT
TRBJ1-1 TRBV6-5 TRBD1 - 12 CASSRDRVKAFF TGTGCCAGCAGCCGCGACAGGGTGAAAGCTTTCTTT
TRBJ2-6 TRBV5-1 - few 15 CASSTSGDGANVLTF TGCGCCAGCAGTACCTCCGGGGACGGGGCCAACGTCCTGACTTTC
TRBJ1-1 TRBV6-2/TRBV6-3 - - 11 CASRRISEAFF TGTGCCAGTCGGAGGATTTCTGAAGCTTTCTTT
TRBJ2-5 TRBV5-1 - - 15 CASSWGRMDQETQYF TGCGCCAGCAGCTGGGGACGGATGGACCAAGAGACCCAGTACTTC
TRBJ1-1 TRBV5-5 - few 15 CASSLRGTLNTEAFF TGTGCCAGCAGCTTGAGGGGGACTCTGAACACTGAAGCTTTCTTT
TRBJ2-1 TRBV7-2 TRBD2 few 15 CASSRTSGWLGEQFF TGTGCCAGCAGCAGGACTAGCGGGTGGCTGGGTGAGCAGTTCTTC